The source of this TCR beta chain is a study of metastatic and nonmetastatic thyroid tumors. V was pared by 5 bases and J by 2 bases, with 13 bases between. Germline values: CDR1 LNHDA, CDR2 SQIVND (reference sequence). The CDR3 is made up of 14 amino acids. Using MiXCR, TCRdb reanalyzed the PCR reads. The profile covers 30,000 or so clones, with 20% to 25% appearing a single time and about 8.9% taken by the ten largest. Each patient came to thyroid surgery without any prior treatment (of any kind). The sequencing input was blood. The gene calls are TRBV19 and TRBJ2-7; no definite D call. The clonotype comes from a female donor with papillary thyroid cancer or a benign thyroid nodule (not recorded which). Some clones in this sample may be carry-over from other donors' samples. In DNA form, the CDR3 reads TGTGCCAGTAGTGGGCCAGCAATTACCTACGAGCAGTACTTC. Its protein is CASSGPAITYEQYF.